The source of this T cell receptor beta chain is a study of blood T cell repertoires in COVID-19. As for the study in general: Donors in the United States, Italy and Spain gave samples during acute or convalescent COVID-19.

Per the authors' pipeline: Estimates of nucleated cell counts were drawn from the amplification of reference gene primers. TCRdb's table, derived via immunoSEQ multiplex PCR, lists solely in-frame clones and lacks some. V, J and clone size were drawn from that table, and D and trimming were deduced from the DNA. The repertoire holds roughly 400,000 clones, with approximately 87% as singletons. V was clipped by 5 bases and J by 4 bases, with 9 bases between them. There are 13 residues in the CDR3. Enrollees, about 18 to 89 years old, lived in 24 US areas. Cohort allocation depended upon clinical history that participants reported.

Sequenced input: PBMCs or T cells enriched from blood (not recorded which). This TCR derives from a woman aged 45-60 years who had recovered from COVID-19. The chain joins TRBV12-3 or TRBV12-4 to TRBJ1-5; D not certain. Here the CDR3 DNA reads TGTGCCAGCAGTCCCACTGAGAATCAGCCCCAGCATTTT. It is translated as CASSPTENQPQHF.